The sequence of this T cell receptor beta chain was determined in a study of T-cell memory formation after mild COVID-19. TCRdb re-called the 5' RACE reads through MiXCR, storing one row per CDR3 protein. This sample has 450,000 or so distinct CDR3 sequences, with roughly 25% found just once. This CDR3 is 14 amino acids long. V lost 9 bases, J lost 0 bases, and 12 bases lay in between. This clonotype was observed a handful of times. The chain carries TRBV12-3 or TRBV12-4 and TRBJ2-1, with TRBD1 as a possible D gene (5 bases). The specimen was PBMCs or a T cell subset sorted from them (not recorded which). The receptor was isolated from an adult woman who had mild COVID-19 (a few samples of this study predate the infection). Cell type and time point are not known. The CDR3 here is CASTTESSYNEQFF. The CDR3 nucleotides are TGTGCCAGTACGACAGAAAGCTCCTACAATGAGCAGTTCTTC.